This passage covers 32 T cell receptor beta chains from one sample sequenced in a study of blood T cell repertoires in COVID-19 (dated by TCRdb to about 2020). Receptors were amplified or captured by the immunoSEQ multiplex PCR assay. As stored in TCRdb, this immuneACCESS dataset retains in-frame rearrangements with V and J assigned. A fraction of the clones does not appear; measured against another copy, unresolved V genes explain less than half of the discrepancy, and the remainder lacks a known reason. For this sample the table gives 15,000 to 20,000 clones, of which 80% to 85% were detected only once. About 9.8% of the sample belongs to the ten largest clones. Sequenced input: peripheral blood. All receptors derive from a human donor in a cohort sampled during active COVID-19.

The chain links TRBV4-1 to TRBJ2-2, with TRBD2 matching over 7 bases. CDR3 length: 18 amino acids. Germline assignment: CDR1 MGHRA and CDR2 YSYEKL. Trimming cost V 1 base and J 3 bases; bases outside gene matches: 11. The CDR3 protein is CASSQVSLTAGYTGELFF. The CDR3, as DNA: TGCGCCAGCAGCCAAGTATCCCTGACAGCGGGGTACACCGGGGAGCTGTTTTTT.

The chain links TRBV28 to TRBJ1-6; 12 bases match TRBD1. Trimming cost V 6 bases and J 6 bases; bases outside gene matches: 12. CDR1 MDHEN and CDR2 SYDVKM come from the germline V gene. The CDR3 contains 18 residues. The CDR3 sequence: CASRTGTGGRNPNSPLHF. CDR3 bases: TGTGCCAGCAGAACCGGGACAGGGGGCCGGAATCCTAATTCACCCCTCCACTTT.

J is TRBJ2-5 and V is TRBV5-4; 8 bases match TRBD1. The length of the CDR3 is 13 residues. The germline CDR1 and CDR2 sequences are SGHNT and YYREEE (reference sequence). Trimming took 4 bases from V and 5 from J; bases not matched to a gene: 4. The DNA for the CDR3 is TGTGCCAGCAGCGCACAGGGGGTGGAGACCCAGTACTTC. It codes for CASSAQGVETQYF.

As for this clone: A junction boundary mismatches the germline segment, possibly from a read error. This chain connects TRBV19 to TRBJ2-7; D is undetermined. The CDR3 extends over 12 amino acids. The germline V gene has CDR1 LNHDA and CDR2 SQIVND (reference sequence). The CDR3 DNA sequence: TGTGCCGGTAGTGGCCCGGGTAAGGAGCAGTACTTC. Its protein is CAGSGPGKEQYF.

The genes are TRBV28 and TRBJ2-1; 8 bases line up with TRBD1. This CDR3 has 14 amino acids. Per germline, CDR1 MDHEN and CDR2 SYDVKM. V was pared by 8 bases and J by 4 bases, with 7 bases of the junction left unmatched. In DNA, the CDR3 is TGTGCCAGCCGACCAGGGGGCCGATACAATGAGCAGTTCTTC. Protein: CASRPGGRYNEQFF. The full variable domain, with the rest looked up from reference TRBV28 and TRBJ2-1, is DVKVTQSSRYLVKRTGEKVFLECVQDMDHENMFWYRQDPGLGLRLIYFSYDVKMKEKGDIPEGYSVSREKKERFSLILESASTNQTSMYLCASRPGGRYNEQFFGPGTRLTVL.

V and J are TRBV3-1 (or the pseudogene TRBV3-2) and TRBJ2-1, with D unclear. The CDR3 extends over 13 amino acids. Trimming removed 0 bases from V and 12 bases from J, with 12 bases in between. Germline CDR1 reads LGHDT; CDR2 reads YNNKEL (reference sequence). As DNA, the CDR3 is TGTGCCAGCAGCCAAGATGCACTATCTCGGCAGTTCTTC. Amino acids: CASSQDALSRQFF.

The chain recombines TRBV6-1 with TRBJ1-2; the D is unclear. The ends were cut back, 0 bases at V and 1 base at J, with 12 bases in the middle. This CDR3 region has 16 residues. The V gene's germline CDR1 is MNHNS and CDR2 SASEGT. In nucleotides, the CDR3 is TGTGCCAGCAGTGAAGCGCCTGGGCGAATTAACTATGGCTACACCTTC. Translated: CASSEAPGRINYGYTF.

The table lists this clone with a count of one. CDR3 amino acids: CAISEPRTGPEQYF. DNA for the CDR3: TGTGCCATCAGTGAGCCTCGGACAGGGCCCGAGCAGTACTTC. The chain employs TRBV10-3 and TRBJ2-7; 8 bases match TRBD1. Per germline, CDR1 ENHRY and CDR2 SYGVKD. The CDR3 consists of 14 residues. V shed 2 bases and J 6 bases; nucleotides not matched to a gene: 6.

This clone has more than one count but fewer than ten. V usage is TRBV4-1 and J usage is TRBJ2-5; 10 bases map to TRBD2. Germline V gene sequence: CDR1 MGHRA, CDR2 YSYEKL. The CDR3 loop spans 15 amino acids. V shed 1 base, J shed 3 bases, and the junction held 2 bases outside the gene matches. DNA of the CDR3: TGCGCCAGCAGCCAAGTTCTAGCGGGGGAAGAGACCCAGTACTTC. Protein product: CASSQVLAGEETQYF.

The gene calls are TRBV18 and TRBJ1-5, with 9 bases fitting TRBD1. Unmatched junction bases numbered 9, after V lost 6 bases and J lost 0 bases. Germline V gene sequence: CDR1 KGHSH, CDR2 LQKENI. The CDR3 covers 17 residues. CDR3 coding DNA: TGTGCCAGCTCCCGGGACAGGGTGGATCCTAGCAATCAGCCCCAGCATTTT. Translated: CASSRDRVDPSNQPQHF.

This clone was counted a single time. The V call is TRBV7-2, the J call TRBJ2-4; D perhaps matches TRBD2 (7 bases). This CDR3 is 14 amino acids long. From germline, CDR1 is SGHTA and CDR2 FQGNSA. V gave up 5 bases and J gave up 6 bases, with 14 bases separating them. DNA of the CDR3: TGTGCCAGCAGCCAAGGGGGGGGGCTAAACATTCAGTACTTC. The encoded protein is CASSQGGGLNIQYF.

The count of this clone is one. For the CDR3, the DNA is TGTGCCAGCAGCGTTAGCGGGAGTGGGTCCAATGAGCAGTTCTTC. It yields the protein CASSVSGSGSNEQFF. The V gene is TRBV9, the J gene TRBJ2-1; 9 nucleotides line up with TRBD2. The CDR3 length is 15 residues. In germline, CDR1 is SGDLS, CDR2 YYNGEE. V shed 2 bases, J shed 6 bases, and the junction held 6 bases outside the gene matches.

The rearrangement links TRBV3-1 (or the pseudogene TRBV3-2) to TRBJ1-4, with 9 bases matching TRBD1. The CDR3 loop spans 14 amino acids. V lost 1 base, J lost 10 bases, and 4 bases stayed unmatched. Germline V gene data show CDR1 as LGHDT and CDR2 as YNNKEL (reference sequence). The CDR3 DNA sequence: TGTGCCAGCAGCCAAGTTGGGGACAGGGCAAAACTGTTTTTT. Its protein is CASSQVGDRAKLFF.

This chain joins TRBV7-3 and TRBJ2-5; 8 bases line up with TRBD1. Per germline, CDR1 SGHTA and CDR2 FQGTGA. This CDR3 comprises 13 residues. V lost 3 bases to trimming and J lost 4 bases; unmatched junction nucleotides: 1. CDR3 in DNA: TGTGCCAGCAGCTTTACAGGGGGAGAGACCCAGTACTTC. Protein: CASSFTGGETQYF. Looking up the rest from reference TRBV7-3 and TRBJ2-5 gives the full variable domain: GAGVSQTPSNKVTEKGKYVELRCDPISGHTALYWYRQSLGQGPEFLIYFQGTGAADDSGLPNDRFFAVRPEGSVSTLKIQRTERGDSAVYLCASSFTGGETQYFGPGTRLLVL.

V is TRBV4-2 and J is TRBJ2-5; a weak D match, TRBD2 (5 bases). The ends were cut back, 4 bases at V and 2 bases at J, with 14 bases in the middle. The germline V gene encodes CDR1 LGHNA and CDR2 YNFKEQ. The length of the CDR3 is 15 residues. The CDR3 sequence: CASSRWSGIQETQYF. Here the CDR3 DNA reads TGTGCCAGCAGCCGTTGGTCCGGGATTCAAGAGACCCAGTACTTC.

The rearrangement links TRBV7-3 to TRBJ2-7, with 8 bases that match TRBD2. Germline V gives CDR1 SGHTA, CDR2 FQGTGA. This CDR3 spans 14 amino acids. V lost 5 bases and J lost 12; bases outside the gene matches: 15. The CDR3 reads CASSHPGGGNVPYF. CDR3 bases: TGTGCCAGCAGCCACCCAGGCGGGGGGAATGTTCCGTACTTC.

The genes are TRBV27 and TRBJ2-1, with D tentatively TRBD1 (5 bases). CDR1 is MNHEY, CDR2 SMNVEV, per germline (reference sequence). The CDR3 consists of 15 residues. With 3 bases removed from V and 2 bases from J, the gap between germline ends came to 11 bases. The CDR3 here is CASSFERGPYNEQFF. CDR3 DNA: TGTGCCAGCAGTTTCGAAAGGGGCCCCTACAATGAGCAGTTCTTC.

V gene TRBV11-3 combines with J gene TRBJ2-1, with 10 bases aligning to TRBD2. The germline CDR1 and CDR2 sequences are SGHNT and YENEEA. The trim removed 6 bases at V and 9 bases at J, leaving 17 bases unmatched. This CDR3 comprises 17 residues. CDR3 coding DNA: TGTGCCAGCAGTCCTCCGGGACTAGCGAGGACCCCCGGTGAGCAGTTCTTC. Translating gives CASSPPGLARTPGEQFF. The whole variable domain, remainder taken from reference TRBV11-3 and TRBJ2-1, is EAGVVQSPRYKIIEKKQPVAFWCNPISGHNTLYWYLQNLGQGPELLIRYENEEAVDDSQLPKDRFSAERLKGVDSTLKIQPAELGDSAVYLCASSPPGLARTPGEQFFGPGTRLTVL.

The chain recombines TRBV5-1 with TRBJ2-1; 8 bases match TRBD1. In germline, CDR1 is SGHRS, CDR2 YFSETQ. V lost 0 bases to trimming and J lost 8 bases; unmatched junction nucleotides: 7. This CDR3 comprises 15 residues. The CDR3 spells CASSLDQGANDEQFF. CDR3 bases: TGCGCCAGCAGCTTGGACCAGGGGGCGAACGATGAGCAGTTCTTC.

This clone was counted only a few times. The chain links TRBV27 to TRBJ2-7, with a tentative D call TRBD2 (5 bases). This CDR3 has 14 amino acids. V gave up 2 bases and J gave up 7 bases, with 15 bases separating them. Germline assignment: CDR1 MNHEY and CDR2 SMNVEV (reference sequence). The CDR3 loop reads CASSLVATPGEQYF. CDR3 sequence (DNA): TGTGCCAGCAGTTTAGTTGCTACCCCGGGAGAGCAGTACTTC.

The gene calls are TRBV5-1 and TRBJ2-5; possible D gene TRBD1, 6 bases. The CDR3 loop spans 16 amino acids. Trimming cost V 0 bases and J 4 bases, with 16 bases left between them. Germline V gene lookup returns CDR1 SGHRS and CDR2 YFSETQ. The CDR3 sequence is CASSLGSTGQGETQYF. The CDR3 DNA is TGCGCCAGCAGCTTGGGCAGTACAGGGCAAGGAGAGACCCAGTACTTC.

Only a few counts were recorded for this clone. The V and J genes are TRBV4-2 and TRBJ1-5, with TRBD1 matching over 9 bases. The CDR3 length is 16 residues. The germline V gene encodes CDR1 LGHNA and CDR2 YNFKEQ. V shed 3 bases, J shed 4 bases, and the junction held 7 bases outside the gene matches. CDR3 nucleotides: TGTGCCAGCAGCCAGGGTCCCGGGACAGGGAATCAGCCCCAGCATTTT. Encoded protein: CASSQGPGTGNQPQHF.

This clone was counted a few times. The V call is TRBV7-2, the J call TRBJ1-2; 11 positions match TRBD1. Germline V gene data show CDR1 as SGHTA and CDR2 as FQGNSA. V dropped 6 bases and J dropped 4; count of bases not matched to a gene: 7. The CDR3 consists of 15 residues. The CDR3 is CASRAGTGGAYGYTF. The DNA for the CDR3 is TGTGCCAGCAGAGCGGGGACAGGGGGTGCCTATGGCTACACCTTC.

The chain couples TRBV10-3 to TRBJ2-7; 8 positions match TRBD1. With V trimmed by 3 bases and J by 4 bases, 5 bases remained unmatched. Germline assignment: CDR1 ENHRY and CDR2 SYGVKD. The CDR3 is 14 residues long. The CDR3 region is CAISEGTGGYEQYF. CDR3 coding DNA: TGTGCCATCAGTGAAGGGACAGGAGGGTACGAGCAGTACTTC.

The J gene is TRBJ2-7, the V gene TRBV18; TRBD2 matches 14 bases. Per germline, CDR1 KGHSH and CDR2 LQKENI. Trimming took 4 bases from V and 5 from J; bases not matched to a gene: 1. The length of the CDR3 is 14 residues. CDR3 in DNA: TGTGCCAGCTCACTGGGACTAGCGGGAGACGAGCAGTACTTC. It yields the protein CASSLGLAGDEQYF.

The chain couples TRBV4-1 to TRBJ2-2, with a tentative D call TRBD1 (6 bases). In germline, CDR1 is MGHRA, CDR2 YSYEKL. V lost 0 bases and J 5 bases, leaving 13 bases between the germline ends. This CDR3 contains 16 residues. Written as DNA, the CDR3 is TGCGCCAGCAGCCAAGAGTGGGGGCTCCTTACCGGGGAGCTGTTTTTT. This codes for CASSQEWGLLTGELFF.

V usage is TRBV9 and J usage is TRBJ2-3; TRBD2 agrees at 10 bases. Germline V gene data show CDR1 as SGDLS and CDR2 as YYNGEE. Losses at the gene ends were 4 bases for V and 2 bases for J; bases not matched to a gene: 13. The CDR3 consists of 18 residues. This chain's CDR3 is CASSPTVGLADITDTQYF. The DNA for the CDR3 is TGTGCCAGCAGCCCCACTGTCGGACTAGCGGATATCACAGATACGCAGTATTTT.

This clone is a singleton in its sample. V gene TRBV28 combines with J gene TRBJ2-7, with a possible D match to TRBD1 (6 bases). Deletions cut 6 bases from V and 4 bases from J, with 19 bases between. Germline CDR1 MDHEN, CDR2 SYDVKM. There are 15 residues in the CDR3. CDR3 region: CASSNPGQVSYEQYF. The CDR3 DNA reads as TGTGCCAGCAGCAACCCGGGACAAGTTAGTTACGAGCAGTACTTC.

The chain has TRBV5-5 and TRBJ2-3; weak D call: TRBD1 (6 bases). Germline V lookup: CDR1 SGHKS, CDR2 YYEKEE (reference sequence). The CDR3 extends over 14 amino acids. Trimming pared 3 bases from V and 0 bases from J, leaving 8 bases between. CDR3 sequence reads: CASSSRGSTDTQYF. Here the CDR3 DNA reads TGTGCCAGCAGCTCCAGGGGTAGCACAGATACGCAGTATTTT.

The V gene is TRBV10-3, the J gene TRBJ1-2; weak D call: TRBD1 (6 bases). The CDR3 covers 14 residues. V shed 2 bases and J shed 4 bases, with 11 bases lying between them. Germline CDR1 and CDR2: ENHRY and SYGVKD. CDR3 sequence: CAISEAGGLYGYTF. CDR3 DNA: TGTGCCATCAGTGAGGCGGGGGGCCTCTATGGCTACACCTTC.

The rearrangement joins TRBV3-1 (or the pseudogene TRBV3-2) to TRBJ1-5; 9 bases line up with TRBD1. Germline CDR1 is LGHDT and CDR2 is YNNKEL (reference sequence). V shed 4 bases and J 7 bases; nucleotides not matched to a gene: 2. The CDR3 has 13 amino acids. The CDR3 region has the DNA TGTGCCAGCAGCCGGGACAGGGAGCAGCCCCAGCATTTT. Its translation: CASSRDREQPQHF.

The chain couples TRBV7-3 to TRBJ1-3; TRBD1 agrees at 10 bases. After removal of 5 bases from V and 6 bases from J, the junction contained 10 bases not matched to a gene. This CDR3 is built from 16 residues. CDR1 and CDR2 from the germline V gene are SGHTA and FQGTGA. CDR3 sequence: CASSAPGQGPVNTIYF. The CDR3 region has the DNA TGTGCCAGCAGCGCTCCGGGACAGGGGCCGGTAAACACCATATATTTT.